What follows describes a single T cell receptor beta chain. This record comes from a study of blood T cell repertoires in COVID-19. Study in general: T cells, B-cell-depleted T cells, or PBMCs supplied cDNA or gDNA.

Looked up from germline, CDR1 is SGHRS and CDR2 is YFSETQ. V was pared by 3 bases and J by 5 bases, with 17 bases between. The length of the CDR3 is 15 residues. Per the original methods: Reference gene primer amplification gave nucleated cell count estimates. This table comes from immunoSEQ multiplex PCR, and its TCRdb copy is limited to in-frame clones, with some not included. V and J calls and clone size follow that table, whereas D and trimming were derived from the DNA. The table has roughly 320,000 clones, roughly 85% seen once. The clonotype comes from a human donor in a cohort sampled during active COVID-19. The sequenced material came from peripheral blood. This chain connects TRBV5-1 to TRBJ1-1; D gene unclear. The chain's CDR3 is CASSSRTGERTEAFF. The CDR3, as DNA: TGCGCCAGCAGCTCCAGGACCGGGGAAAGGACTGAAGCTTTCTTT.